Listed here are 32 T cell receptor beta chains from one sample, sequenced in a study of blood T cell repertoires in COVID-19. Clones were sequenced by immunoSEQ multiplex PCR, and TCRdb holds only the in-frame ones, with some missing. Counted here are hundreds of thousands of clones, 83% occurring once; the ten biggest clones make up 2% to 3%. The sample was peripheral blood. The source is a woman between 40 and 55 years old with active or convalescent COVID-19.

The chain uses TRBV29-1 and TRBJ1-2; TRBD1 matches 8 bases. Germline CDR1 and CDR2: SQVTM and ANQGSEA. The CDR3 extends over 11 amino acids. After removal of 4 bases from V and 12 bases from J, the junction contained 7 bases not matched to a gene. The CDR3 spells CSVAGTGANTF. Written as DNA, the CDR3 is TGCAGCGTTGCCGGGACAGGAGCCAACACCTTC.

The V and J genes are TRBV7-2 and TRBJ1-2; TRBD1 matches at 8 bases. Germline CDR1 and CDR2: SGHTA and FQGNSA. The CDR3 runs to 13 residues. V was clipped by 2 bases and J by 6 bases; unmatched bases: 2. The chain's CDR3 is CASSLLQGDGYTF. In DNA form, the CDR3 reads TGTGCCAGCAGCTTACTACAGGGGGATGGCTACACCTTC.

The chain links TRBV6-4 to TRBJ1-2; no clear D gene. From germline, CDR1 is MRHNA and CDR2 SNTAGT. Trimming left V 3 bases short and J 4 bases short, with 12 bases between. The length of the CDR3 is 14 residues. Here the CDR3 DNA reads TGTGCCAGCAGTGAGTCATCCCGAGGCTATGGCTACACCTTC. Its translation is CASSESSRGYGYTF.

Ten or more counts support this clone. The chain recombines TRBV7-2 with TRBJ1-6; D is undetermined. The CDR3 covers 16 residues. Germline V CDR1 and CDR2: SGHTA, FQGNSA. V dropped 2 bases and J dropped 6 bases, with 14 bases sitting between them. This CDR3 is CASSLSHAGPNSPLHF. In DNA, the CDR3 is TGTGCCAGCAGCTTATCTCACGCGGGCCCTAATTCACCCCTCCACTTT.

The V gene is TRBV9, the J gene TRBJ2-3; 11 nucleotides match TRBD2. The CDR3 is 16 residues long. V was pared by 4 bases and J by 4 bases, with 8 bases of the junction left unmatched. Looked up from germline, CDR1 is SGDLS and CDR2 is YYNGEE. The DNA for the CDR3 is TGTGCCAGCAGCTTCCGACTAGCGGGGTTGGCAGATACGCAGTATTTT. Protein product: CASSFRLAGLADTQYF.

The CDR3, as DNA: TGTGCCAGCAGTATACGACAGGAAGCTTTCTTT. As protein: CASSIRQEAFF. The chain joins TRBV6-5 to TRBJ1-1, with D possibly being TRBD1 (5 bases). CDR3 size: 11 residues. The V end lost 5 bases, the J end lost 8 bases, and 9 bases lay between the germline ends. CDR1 is MNHEY, CDR2 SVGAGI, per germline.

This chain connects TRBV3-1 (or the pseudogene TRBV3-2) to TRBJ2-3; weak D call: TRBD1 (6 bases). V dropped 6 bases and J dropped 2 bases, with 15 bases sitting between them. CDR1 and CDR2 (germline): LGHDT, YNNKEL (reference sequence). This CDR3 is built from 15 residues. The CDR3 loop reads CASSLLRGYTDTQYF. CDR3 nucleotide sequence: TGTGCCAGCAGTCTATTAAGGGGGTACACAGATACGCAGTATTTT.

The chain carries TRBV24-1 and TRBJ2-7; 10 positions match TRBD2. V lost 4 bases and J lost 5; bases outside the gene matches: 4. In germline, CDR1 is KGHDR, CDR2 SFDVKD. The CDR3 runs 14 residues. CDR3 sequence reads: CATSEPSGSDEQYF. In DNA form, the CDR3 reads TGTGCCACCAGTGAACCTAGCGGGAGCGACGAGCAGTACTTC.

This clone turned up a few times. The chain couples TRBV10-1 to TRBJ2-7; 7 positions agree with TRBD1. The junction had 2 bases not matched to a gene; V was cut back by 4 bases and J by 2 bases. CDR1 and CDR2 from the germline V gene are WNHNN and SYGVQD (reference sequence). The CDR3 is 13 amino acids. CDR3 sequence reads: CASSAQGAYEQYF. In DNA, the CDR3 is TGCGCCAGCAGTGCTCAGGGGGCCTACGAGCAGTACTTC.

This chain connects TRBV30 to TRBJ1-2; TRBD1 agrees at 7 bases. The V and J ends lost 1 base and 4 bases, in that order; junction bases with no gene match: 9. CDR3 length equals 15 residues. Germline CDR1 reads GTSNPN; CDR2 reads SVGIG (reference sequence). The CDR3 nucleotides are TGTGCCTGGAGTGCCCTCCCGGGGACAGTCTATGGCTACACCTTC. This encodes CAWSALPGTVYGYTF.

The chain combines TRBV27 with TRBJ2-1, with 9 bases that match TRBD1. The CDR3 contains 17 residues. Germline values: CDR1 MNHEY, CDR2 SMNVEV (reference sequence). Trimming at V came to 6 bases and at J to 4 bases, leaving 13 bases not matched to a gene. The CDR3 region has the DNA TGTGCCAGCAGGAACTACCGGGACAGGGACGGGTACAATGAGCAGTTCTTC. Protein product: CASRNYRDRDGYNEQFF.

CDR3 sequence (DNA): TGTGCCAGCAGCTTAGCTTCGGGGGGAACCACAGATACGCAGTATTTT. Its translation is CASSLASGGTTDTQYF. The chain carries TRBV11-1 and TRBJ2-3; 7 nucleotides line up with TRBD2. Germline V gene sequence: CDR1 SGHAT, CDR2 FQDESV (reference sequence). The CDR3 consists of 16 residues. V shed 0 bases and J 2 bases; nucleotides not matched to a gene: 5. The full variable domain, completed using reference TRBV11-1 and TRBJ2-3, is EAEVAQSPRYKITEKSQAVAFWCDPISGHATLYWYRQILGQGPELLVQFQDESVVDDSQLPKDRFSAERLKGVDSTLKIQPAELGDSAMYLCASSLASGGTTDTQYFGPGTRLTVL.

In DNA, the CDR3 is TGCGCCAGCAGCCCAGGGGACAGCTACAATGAGCAGTTCTTC. Amino acid sequence: CASSPGDSYNEQFF. The V call is TRBV5-1, the J call TRBJ2-1, with TRBD1 matching 7 bases. The CDR3 has 14 amino acids. V was pared by 4 bases and J by 3 bases, with 4 bases of the junction left unmatched. The V gene's germline CDR1 is SGHRS and CDR2 YFSETQ.

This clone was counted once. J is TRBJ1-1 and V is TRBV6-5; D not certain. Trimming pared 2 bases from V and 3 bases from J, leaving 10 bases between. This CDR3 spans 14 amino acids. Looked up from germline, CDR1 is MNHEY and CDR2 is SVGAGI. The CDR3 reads CASSYRPRDTEAFF. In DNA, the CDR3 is TGTGCCAGCAGTTACCGCCCCCGGGACACTGAAGCTTTCTTT.

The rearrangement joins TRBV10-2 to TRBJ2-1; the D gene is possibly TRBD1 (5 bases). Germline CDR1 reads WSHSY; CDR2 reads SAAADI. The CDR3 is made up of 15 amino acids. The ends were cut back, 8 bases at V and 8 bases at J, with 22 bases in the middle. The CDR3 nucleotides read TGCGCCAGCTCCCCTAGGGTAGGGGTTTGGGATGAGCAGTTCTTC. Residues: CASSPRVGVWDEQFF.

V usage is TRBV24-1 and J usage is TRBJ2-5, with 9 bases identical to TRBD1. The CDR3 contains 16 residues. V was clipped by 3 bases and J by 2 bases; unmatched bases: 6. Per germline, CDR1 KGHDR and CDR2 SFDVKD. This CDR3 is CATSDRGTGRQETQYF. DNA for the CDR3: TGTGCCACCAGTGATCGGGGGACAGGGAGGCAAGAGACCCAGTACTTC.

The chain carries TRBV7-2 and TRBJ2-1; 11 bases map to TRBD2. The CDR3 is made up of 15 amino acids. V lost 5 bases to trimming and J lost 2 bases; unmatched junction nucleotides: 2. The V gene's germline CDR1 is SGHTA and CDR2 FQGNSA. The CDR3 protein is CASSRGLAAYNEQFF. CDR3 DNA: TGTGCCAGCAGCAGGGGACTAGCGGCCTACAATGAGCAGTTCTTC.

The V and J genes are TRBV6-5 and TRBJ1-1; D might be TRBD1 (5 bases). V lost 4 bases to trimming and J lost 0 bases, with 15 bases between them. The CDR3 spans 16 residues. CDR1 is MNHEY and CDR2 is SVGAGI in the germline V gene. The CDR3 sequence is CASSSPSLTVNTEAFF. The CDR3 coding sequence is TGTGCCAGCAGTTCCCCCTCCTTGACAGTGAACACTGAAGCTTTCTTT.

The CDR3 region is CASSIQVFGDTIYF. CDR3 nucleotides: TGTGCCAGTAGTATCCAGGTATTCGGCGACACCATATATTTT. The rearrangement joins TRBV19 to TRBJ1-3; D is unresolved. CDR3 length: 14 residues. With 3 bases removed from V and 8 bases from J, the gap between germline ends came to 14 bases. The V gene's germline CDR1 is LNHDA and CDR2 SQIVND (reference sequence).

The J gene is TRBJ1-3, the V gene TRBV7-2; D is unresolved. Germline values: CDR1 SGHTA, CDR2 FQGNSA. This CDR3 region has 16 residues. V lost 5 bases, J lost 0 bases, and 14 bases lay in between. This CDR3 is CASSTLTRSSGNTIYF. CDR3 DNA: TGTGCCAGCAGCACACTGACCCGGAGCTCTGGAAACACCATATATTTT. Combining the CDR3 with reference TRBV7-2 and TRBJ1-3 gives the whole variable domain GAGVSQSPSNKVTEKGKDVELRCDPISGHTALYWYRQSLGQGLEFLIYFQGNSAPDKSGLPSDRFSAERTGGSVSTLTIQRTQQEDSAVYLCASSTLTRSSGNTIYFGEGSWLTVV.

The chain's CDR3 is CASSTRQGSSGNTIYF. The CDR3 nucleotides read TGTGCCAGCAGCACCCGACAGGGAAGCTCTGGAAACACCATATATTTT. This chain connects TRBV5-5 to TRBJ1-3, with 7 nucleotides matching TRBD1. CDR1 and CDR2 (germline): SGHKS, YYEKEE (reference sequence). The V and J ends lost 4 bases and 0 bases, in that order; junction bases with no gene match: 7. This CDR3 is 16 amino acids long. The whole variable domain, filled in from reference TRBV5-5 and TRBJ1-3, reads DAGVTQSPTHLIKTRGQQVTLRCSPISGHKSVSWYQQVLGQGPQFIFQYYEKEERGRGNFPDRFSARQFPNYSSELNVNALLLGDSALYLCASSTRQGSSGNTIYFGEGSWLTVV.

CDR3 in amino acids: CAIGTSGGGKNIQYF. CDR3 DNA sequence: TGTGCCATCGGGACTAGCGGGGGGGGTAAAAACATTCAGTACTTC. The chain uses TRBV10-3 and TRBJ2-4, with 16 nucleotides matching TRBD2. Germline CDR1 ENHRY, CDR2 SYGVKD. V lost 8 bases to trimming and J lost 4 bases; unmatched junction nucleotides: 2. CDR3 length equals 15 residues.

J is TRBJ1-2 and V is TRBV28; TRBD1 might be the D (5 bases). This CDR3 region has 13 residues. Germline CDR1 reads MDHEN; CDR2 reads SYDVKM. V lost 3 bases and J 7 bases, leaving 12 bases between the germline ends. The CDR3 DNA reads TGTGCCAGCAGTTTGGGGGAGGGTCGTGGCTACACCTTC. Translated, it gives CASSLGEGRGYTF.

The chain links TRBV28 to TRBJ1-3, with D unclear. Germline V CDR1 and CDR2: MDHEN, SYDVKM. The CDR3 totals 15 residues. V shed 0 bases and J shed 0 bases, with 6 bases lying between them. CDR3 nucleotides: TGTGCCAGCAGTTTATGGAGCGGCTCTGGAAACACCATATATTTT. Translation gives CASSLWSGSGNTIYF.

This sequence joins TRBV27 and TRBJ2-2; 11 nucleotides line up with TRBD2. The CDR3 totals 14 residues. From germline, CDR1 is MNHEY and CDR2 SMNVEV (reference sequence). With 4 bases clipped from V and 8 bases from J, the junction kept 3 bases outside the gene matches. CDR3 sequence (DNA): TGTGCCAGCAGTTCAACTAGCGGGAGTGGGGAGCTGTTTTTT. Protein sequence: CASSSTSGSGELFF.

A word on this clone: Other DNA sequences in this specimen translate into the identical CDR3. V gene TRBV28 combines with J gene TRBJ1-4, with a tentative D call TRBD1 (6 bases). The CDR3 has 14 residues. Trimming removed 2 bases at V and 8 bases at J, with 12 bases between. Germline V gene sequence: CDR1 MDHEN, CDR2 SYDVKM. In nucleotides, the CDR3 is TGTGCCAGCAGTTTAGTCAGGGGAGTAGAAAAACTGTTTTTT. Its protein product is CASSLVRGVEKLFF.

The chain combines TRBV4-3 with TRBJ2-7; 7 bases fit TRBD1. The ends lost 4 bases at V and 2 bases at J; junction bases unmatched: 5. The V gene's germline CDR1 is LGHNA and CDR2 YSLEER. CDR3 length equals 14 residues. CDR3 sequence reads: CASSPGTVPYEQYF. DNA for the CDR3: TGCGCCAGCAGCCCTGGGACAGTCCCCTACGAGCAGTACTTC.

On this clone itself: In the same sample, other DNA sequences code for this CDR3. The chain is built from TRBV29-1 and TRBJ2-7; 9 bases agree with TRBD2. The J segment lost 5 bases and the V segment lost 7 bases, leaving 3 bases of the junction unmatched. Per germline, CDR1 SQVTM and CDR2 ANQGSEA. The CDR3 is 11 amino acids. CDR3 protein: CSGTSADEQYF. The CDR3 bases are TGCAGCGGGACTAGCGCCGACGAGCAGTACTTC.

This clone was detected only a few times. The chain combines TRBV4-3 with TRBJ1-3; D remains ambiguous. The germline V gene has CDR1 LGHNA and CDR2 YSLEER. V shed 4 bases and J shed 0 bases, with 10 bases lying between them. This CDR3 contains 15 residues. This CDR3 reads CASSPREGSGNTIYF. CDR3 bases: TGCGCCAGCAGCCCACGGGAGGGCTCTGGAAACACCATATATTTT.

The CDR3, as DNA: TGTGCCAGTAGCTCCGGGACAGGAAGAACCGGGGAGCTGTTTTTT. The encoded protein is CASSSGTGRTGELFF. V gene TRBV19 combines with J gene TRBJ2-2; 8 bases are a match to TRBD1. Per the germline V gene, CDR1 is LNHDA and CDR2 is SQIVND (reference sequence). The J segment lost 5 bases and the V segment lost 6 bases, leaving 8 bases of the junction unmatched. The CDR3 has 15 residues. Drawing the rest from reference TRBV19 and TRBJ2-2, the complete variable domain is DGGITQSPKYLFRKEGQNVTLSCEQNLNHDAMYWYRQDPGQGLRLIYYSQIVNDFQKGDIAEGYSVSREKKESFPLTVTSAQKNPTAFYLCASSSGTGRTGELFFGEGSRLTVL.

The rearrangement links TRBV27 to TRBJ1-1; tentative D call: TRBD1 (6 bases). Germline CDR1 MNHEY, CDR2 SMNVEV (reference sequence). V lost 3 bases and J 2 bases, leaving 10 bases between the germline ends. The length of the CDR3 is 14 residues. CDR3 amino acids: CASSFGTPNTEAFF. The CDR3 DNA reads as TGTGCCAGCAGTTTTGGGACACCAAACACTGAAGCTTTCTTT.

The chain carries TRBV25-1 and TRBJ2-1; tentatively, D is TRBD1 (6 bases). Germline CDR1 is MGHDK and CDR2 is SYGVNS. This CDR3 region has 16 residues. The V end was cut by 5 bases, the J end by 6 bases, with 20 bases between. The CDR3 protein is CASSPRTEWSTNEQFF. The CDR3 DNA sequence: TGTGCCAGCAGTCCCCGGACAGAATGGTCTACCAATGAGCAGTTCTTC.